The entry below describes one T cell receptor (beta chain). Its antigen is unidentified. Sampled while nominally healthy, donors likely had unrecorded immune exposures. The CDR3 runs 13 residues. V lost 9 bases, J lost 3 bases, and 13 bases lay in between. Germline V CDR1 and CDR2: MDHEN, SYDVKM. These data are taken from a study of cytomegalovirus exposure and HLA in healthy donors. Primers: 60 Vbeta forward and 13 Jbeta reverse. TCRdb's copy holds only in-frame clones and misses some; the assay was immunoSEQ multiplex PCR. The sample totals 40,000 to 50,000 clones. Study-level points and caveats: It was in a later analysis that TCR association rates were seen to vary by HLA locus, highest for DRB1 and lowest for HLA-C.

Sequenced material: PBMCs. J is TRBJ2-3 and V is TRBV28; D gene ambiguous. The sequence came from a middle-aged woman in good health and CMV-seronegative. CDR3 protein: CASKGGYTDTQYF. In nucleotides, the CDR3 is TGTGCCAGTAAAGGCGGTTATACAGATACGCAGTATTTT.